A selection of T cell receptor beta chains follows, all from one sample in a study of identical twins. TCRdb fed the 5' RACE reads into MiXCR, producing one record per CDR3 protein. The sample yields 690,000 or so distinct CDR3 sequences, 8.5% to 9.5% seen once. These data were also filed under a second study, of yellow fever vaccine responses in identical twins.

Input material: PBMCs. The receptors come from a woman younger than 35 in good health. The CDR3 runs from the conserved cysteine through the conserved F or W. Each record gives: V gene, D gene, J gene, clone size, CDR3 DNA, CDR3 protein. A D gene is named only where the DNA matches it firmly. Clone size appears in some rows only: once, few, many, or a class for an expanded clone.

V gene: TRBV20-1; D gene: NA; J gene: TRBJ2-7; clone size: NA; CDR3 DNA: TGCAGTGCTAGAGTAATGGGTTCCTACGAGCAGTACTTC; CDR3 protein: CSARVMGSYEQYF
V gene: TRBV7-2; D gene: NA; J gene: TRBJ1-1; clone size: many; CDR3 DNA: TGTGCCAGCAGCTTCGCCAGGGACACTGAAGCTTTCTTT; CDR3 protein: CASSFARDTEAFF
V gene: TRBV6-2/TRBV6-3; D gene: TRBD2; J gene: TRBJ2-7; clone size: NA; CDR3 DNA: TGTGCCAGCAGCCATTGGACTAGCGGAGACACCTACGAGCAGTACTTC; CDR3 protein: CASSHWTSGDTYEQYF
V gene: TRBV29-1; D gene: TRBD2; J gene: TRBJ2-5; clone size: few; CDR3 DNA: TGCAGCGTTGATAGTACGGCTAGCGGGAGAGGGGAGGAGACCCAGTACTTC; CDR3 protein: CSVDSTASGRGEETQYF
V gene: TRBV20-1; D gene: NA; J gene: TRBJ2-7; clone size: NA; CDR3 DNA: TGCAGTGCTAGAGACGAGTTGGACTACGAGCAGTACTTC; CDR3 protein: CSARDELDYEQYF
V gene: TRBV2; D gene: NA; J gene: TRBJ2-7; clone size: few; CDR3 DNA: TGTGCCAGCAGCGCACTAGAAACAGGTACCGAGCAGTACTTC; CDR3 protein: CASSALETGTEQYF
V gene: TRBV6-1; D gene: TRBD2; J gene: TRBJ2-5; clone size: many; CDR3 DNA: TGTGCCAGCAGCGCACTAGCGGGGGGATACCAAGAGACCCAGTACTTC; CDR3 protein: CASSALAGGYQETQYF
V gene: TRBV29-1; D gene: NA; J gene: TRBJ2-1; clone size: few; CDR3 DNA: TGCAGCGTTGCCCCGGACAATGAGCAGTTCTTC; CDR3 protein: CSVAPDNEQFF
V gene: TRBV7-2; D gene: TRBD2; J gene: TRBJ2-1; clone size: few; CDR3 DNA: TGTGCCAGCAGCTTAGTGTCTAGCGGGGCCTACAATGAGCAGTTCTTC; CDR3 protein: CASSLVSSGAYNEQFF
V gene: TRBV5-6; D gene: TRBD1; J gene: TRBJ2-5; clone size: many; CDR3 DNA: TGTGCCAGCAGCTTCCTTAGGACAGGGCACCAAGAGACCCAGTACTTC; CDR3 protein: CASSFLRTGHQETQYF
V gene: TRBV7-3; D gene: NA; J gene: TRBJ1-6; clone size: few; CDR3 DNA: TGTGCCAGCAGCTCCGGACAGTCCTATTCACCCCTCCACTTT; CDR3 protein: CASSSGQSYSPLHF
V gene: TRBV11-2; D gene: NA; J gene: TRBJ2-5; clone size: NA; CDR3 DNA: TGTGCCAGCAGCTCAGACTGGCCCCAAGAGACCCAGTACTTC; CDR3 protein: CASSSDWPQETQYF
V gene: TRBV7-3; D gene: NA; J gene: TRBJ1-1; clone size: many; CDR3 DNA: TGTGCCAGCAACCGGAGGGCTGAAGCTTTCTTT; CDR3 protein: CASNRRAEAFF
V gene: TRBV7-6; D gene: NA; J gene: TRBJ2-3; clone size: many; CDR3 DNA: TGTGCCAGCAGCTTCCTTGGTCGCGGGGAAAGGGATACGCAGTATTTT; CDR3 protein: CASSFLGRGERDTQYF
V gene: TRBV20-1; D gene: TRBD2; J gene: TRBJ2-1; clone size: many; CDR3 DNA: TGCAGTGCTTCTAGCGGGTCCTACAATGAGCAGTTCTTC; CDR3 protein: CSASSGSYNEQFF
V gene: TRBV6-4; D gene: NA; J gene: TRBJ2-1; clone size: few; CDR3 DNA: TGTGCCAGCAGTTACAGGGATAATAACAATGAGCAGTTCTTC; CDR3 protein: CASSYRDNNNEQFF
V gene: TRBV4-3; D gene: NA; J gene: TRBJ2-1; clone size: few; CDR3 DNA: TGCGCCAGCAGCCAAGATTCCAGGACAGTCAACAATGAGCAGTTCTTC; CDR3 protein: CASSQDSRTVNNEQFF
V gene: TRBV6-2/TRBV6-3; D gene: NA; J gene: TRBJ1-5; clone size: few; CDR3 DNA: TGTGCCAGCAGTGGGGGAAGTTATAGCAATCAGCCCCAGCATTTT; CDR3 protein: CASSGGSYSNQPQHF
V gene: TRBV6-5; D gene: NA; J gene: TRBJ2-5; clone size: few; CDR3 DNA: TGTGCCAGCAGTTCAGGTCAGGGGAATATACAAGAGACCCAGTACTTC; CDR3 protein: CASSSGQGNIQETQYF
V gene: TRBV7-9; D gene: TRBD2; J gene: TRBJ2-7; clone size: NA; CDR3 DNA: TGTGCCAGCAGCCTCCGACTAGCGGGGGGCGAGGAGCAGTACTTC; CDR3 protein: CASSLRLAGGEEQYF
V gene: TRBV7-8; D gene: NA; J gene: TRBJ2-1; clone size: many; CDR3 DNA: TGTGCCAGCAGGAGCCCGGTAGGGTACAATGAGCAGTTCTTC; CDR3 protein: CASRSPVGYNEQFF
V gene: TRBV5-5; D gene: NA; J gene: TRBJ2-7; clone size: few; CDR3 DNA: TGTGCCAGCAACCCAGCCACTAGCTTAGGCGAGCAGTACTTC; CDR3 protein: CASNPATSLGEQYF
V gene: TRBV28; D gene: NA; J gene: TRBJ2-7; clone size: NA; CDR3 DNA: TGTGCCAGCAGATATTCGGGGGTCTTGGTCGAGCAGTACTTC; CDR3 protein: CASRYSGVLVEQYF
V gene: TRBV29-1; D gene: TRBD1; J gene: TRBJ2-1; clone size: many; CDR3 DNA: TGCAGCGTTGAAACAGACAGGGGCCCTCACAATGAGCAGTTCTTC; CDR3 protein: CSVETDRGPHNEQFF
V gene: TRBV20-1; D gene: TRBD2; J gene: TRBJ2-2; clone size: NA; CDR3 DNA: TGCAGTGCTAGCGTAATAGCGGGGCGCCGGGGCGGGGAGCTGTTTTTT; CDR3 protein: CSASVIAGRRGGELFF
V gene: TRBV2; D gene: TRBD1; J gene: TRBJ2-6; clone size: NA; CDR3 DNA: TGTGCCTCCAAGGTCACAGGGGGGAACTCTGGGGCCAACGTCCTGACTTTC; CDR3 protein: CASKVTGGNSGANVLTF
V gene: TRBV7-9; D gene: TRBD2; J gene: TRBJ2-5; clone size: many; CDR3 DNA: TGTGCCAGCATCAAGGGAGGGGATCGAGAGACCCAGTACTTC; CDR3 protein: CASIKGGDRETQYF
V gene: TRBV3-1; D gene: TRBD1; J gene: TRBJ1-2; clone size: NA; CDR3 DNA: TGTGCCAGCAGCCAAGGACAGGGCTGGGGCTACACCTTC; CDR3 protein: CASSQGQGWGYTF
V gene: TRBV7-2; D gene: NA; J gene: TRBJ1-2; clone size: NA; CDR3 DNA: TGTGCCAGCAGCTTAGGGTTTGTCGGAAACTATGGCTACACCTTC; CDR3 protein: CASSLGFVGNYGYTF
V gene: TRBV12-3/TRBV12-4; D gene: NA; J gene: TRBJ2-7; clone size: NA; CDR3 DNA: TGTGCCAGCAGTTTATTTAGGAACATGGCCGAGCAGTACTTC; CDR3 protein: CASSLFRNMAEQYF
V gene: TRBV20-1; D gene: NA; J gene: TRBJ2-3; clone size: NA; CDR3 DNA: TGCAGTGCTAGTCCAACAACTCCTATTAACACAGATACGCAGTATTTT; CDR3 protein: CSASPTTPINTDTQYF
V gene: TRBV12-3/TRBV12-4; D gene: NA; J gene: TRBJ1-6; clone size: few; CDR3 DNA: TGTGCCAGCACAAAAAGCTCCTATAATTCACCCCTCCACTTT; CDR3 protein: CASTKSSYNSPLHF
V gene: TRBV5-1; D gene: NA; J gene: TRBJ1-6; clone size: NA; CDR3 DNA: TGCGCCAGCAAAGAAGGGACGGATAATTCACCCCTCCACTTT; CDR3 protein: CASKEGTDNSPLHF
V gene: TRBV28; D gene: TRBD1; J gene: TRBJ1-2; clone size: NA; CDR3 DNA: TGTGCCAGCAGCAGCCGGGACAGGGGGCAAGGCCCCTATGGCTACACCTTC; CDR3 protein: CASSSRDRGQGPYGYTF
V gene: TRBV6-1; D gene: TRBD1; J gene: TRBJ1-5; clone size: NA; CDR3 DNA: TGTGCCAGCAGCCGGACAGGGGAGTATCAGCCCCAGCATTTT; CDR3 protein: CASSRTGEYQPQHF
V gene: TRBV7-9; D gene: NA; J gene: TRBJ2-1; clone size: many; CDR3 DNA: TGTGCCAGCACACTCCCGGGACCGAACGTCAATGAGCAGTTCTTC; CDR3 protein: CASTLPGPNVNEQFF
V gene: TRBV29-1; D gene: NA; J gene: TRBJ2-2; clone size: few; CDR3 DNA: TGCAGCGTTGACCCGGACTTGAACACCGGGGAGCTGTTTTTT; CDR3 protein: CSVDPDLNTGELFF
V gene: TRBV10-2; D gene: NA; J gene: TRBJ1-1; clone size: many; CDR3 DNA: TGCGCCAGCAGTGGGCAGGGAGGCACTGAAGCTTTCTTT; CDR3 protein: CASSGQGGTEAFF
V gene: TRBV15; D gene: TRBD1; J gene: TRBJ2-1; clone size: few; CDR3 DNA: TGTGCCACCAGCAGAAACAAGGGGGCTTACAATGAGCAGTTCTTC; CDR3 protein: CATSRNKGAYNEQFF
V gene: TRBV5-5; D gene: TRBD2; J gene: TRBJ2-3; clone size: NA; CDR3 DNA: TGTGCCAGCATCCCTCCCGGTCCGCGGGGGGCTTCACTGTATTTT; CDR3 protein: CASIPPGPRGASLYF
V gene: TRBV29-1; D gene: TRBD1; J gene: TRBJ1-4; clone size: NA; CDR3 DNA: TGCAGCGGGGGGACAGGGTTAAGGGAAAAACTGTTTTTT; CDR3 protein: CSGGTGLREKLFF
V gene: TRBV4-3; D gene: TRBD1; J gene: TRBJ2-7; clone size: once; CDR3 DNA: TGCGCCAGCAGCCCCGTGGTATTTCTCGAAACCGGGACAGCCGAGCAGTACTTC; CDR3 protein: CASSPVVFLETGTAEQYF
V gene: TRBV6-2/TRBV6-3; D gene: NA; J gene: TRBJ2-5; clone size: NA; CDR3 DNA: TGTGCCAGCAGTTACCTCGGGCAGACCTTGGCACAAGAGACCCAGTACTTC; CDR3 protein: CASSYLGQTLAQETQYF
V gene: TRBV6-5; D gene: TRBD1; J gene: TRBJ2-7; clone size: many; CDR3 DNA: TGTGCCAGCAGTTACGGGACAGGGGGTGGGTACGAGCAGTACTTC; CDR3 protein: CASSYGTGGGYEQYF
V gene: TRBV15; D gene: NA; J gene: TRBJ2-2; clone size: few; CDR3 DNA: TGTGCCACCAGCAGTGAGTGGGGATCCGGGGAGCTGTTTTTT; CDR3 protein: CATSSEWGSGELFF
V gene: TRBV6-5; D gene: NA; J gene: TRBJ2-3; clone size: many; CDR3 DNA: TGTGCCAGCAGTTACCGAGCAGGGCCCACAGATACGCAGTATTTT; CDR3 protein: CASSYRAGPTDTQYF
V gene: TRBV12-3/TRBV12-4; D gene: TRBD2; J gene: TRBJ2-1; clone size: NA; CDR3 DNA: TGTGCCAGCAGTGGACTAGCGTTTAATGAGCAGTTCTTC; CDR3 protein: CASSGLAFNEQFF
V gene: TRBV6-1; D gene: NA; J gene: TRBJ2-5; clone size: NA; CDR3 DNA: TGTGCCAGCACCCAAGGGGTTTTCCAAGAGACCCAGTACTTC; CDR3 protein: CASTQGVFQETQYF
V gene: TRBV2; D gene: NA; J gene: TRBJ2-3; clone size: few; CDR3 DNA: TGTGCCAGCAGTACCGGGACACTCACAGATACGCAGTATTTT; CDR3 protein: CASSTGTLTDTQYF
V gene: TRBV6-1; D gene: NA; J gene: TRBJ2-1; clone size: few; CDR3 DNA: TGTGCCAGCAGTGAATCGGTTCTGGGTCAGCAGTTCTTC; CDR3 protein: CASSESVLGQQFF